What follows are 10 T cell receptor beta chains derived from one specimen sequenced in a study of T cells in women clearing cervical HPV infection. TCRdb's copy holds only in-frame clones and misses some; the assay was immunoSEQ multiplex PCR. This repertoire includes 23,000 or so clones. Sequences were obtained from blood buffy coat. The receptor source for this set is a woman aged 18 to 75 with a cervical HPV16 infection that either progressed to CIN3+ or cleared (not recorded which).

Worth noting for this clone: With the read ending 3 residues before the CDR3 end, the germline J gene is used to fill in that end. The chain links TRBV30 to TRBJ2-5, with 7 bases aligning to TRBD2. Germline V gene sequence: CDR1 GTSNPN, CDR2 SVGIG (reference sequence). This CDR3 region has 14 residues. V trimming: 5 bases; J trimming: 5 bases; junction bases outside the gene matches: 11. CDR3 DNA, as far as it was read: TGTGCCTGGGCCCCCTGGCGGGGGAGGGAGACC. Protein: CAWAPWRGRET. The full CDR3 protein reads CAWAPWRGRETQYF.

In the case of this clone: The CDR3 end is not reached by the read, which stops 3 residues before it; the germline J gene fills it in. J is TRBJ1-1 and V is TRBV20-1; D uncertain. The V end lost 3 bases, the J end lost 1 base, and 9 bases lay between the germline ends. Germline V gives CDR1 DFQATT, CDR2 SNEGSKA (reference sequence). The CDR3 has 13 amino acids. The CDR3 spells CSASGLQNTEAFF. Incomplete CDR3 DNA: TGCAGTGCTAGTGGGCTCCAGAACACTGAA.

Comment on this clone: The CDR3 is cut off 3 residues early in the read; its end comes from the germline J gene. This chain uses TRBV2 with TRBJ2-4; D remains unclear. Per germline, CDR1 SNHLY and CDR2 FYNNEI. CDR3 length: 14 residues. CDR3 DNA (partial): TGTGCCAGCAGTGGAACAAAACCAACCCATGGT. Translating it yields CASSGTKPTHG. In full, the CDR3 reads CASSGTKPTHGQYF.

Points on this clone: The junction departs from the called germline gene at one end, perhaps through a read error. The read comes to an end 3 residues before the CDR3 does, leaving the germline J gene to fill in the end. The rearrangement joins TRBV18 to TRBJ1-5; D gene uncertain. The CDR3 is 13 residues long. Germline assignment: CDR1 KGHSH and CDR2 LQKENI. The CDR3 bases that were read are TGTGCCAGCTCACCACAAGGCAACCAGCCC. Residues: CASSPQGNQP. From start to end, the CDR3 is CASSPQGNQPQHF.

Concerning this clone: The CDR3 is cut off 3 residues early in the read; its end comes from the germline J gene. The chain uses TRBV20-1 and TRBJ2-3; TRBD1 matches at 7 bases. The CDR3 spans 17 residues. In germline, CDR1 is DFQATT, CDR2 SNEGSKA (reference sequence). Incomplete CDR3 DNA: TGCAGTGCTAGAGATCACCGACAGGGCGAGGGCAATCAGCCG. It specifies CSARDHRQGEGNQP. From start to end, the CDR3 is CSARDHRQGEGNQPQYF.

In regard to this clone: The read ends 3 residues early relative to the CDR3; the germline J gene fills the gap. V is TRBV30 and J is TRBJ2-7; TRBD1 aligns across 8 bases. V lost 2 bases and J lost 0; bases outside the gene matches: 9. Germline V gives CDR1 GTSNPN, CDR2 SVGIG (reference sequence). This CDR3 region has 16 residues. CDR3 bases read: TGTGCCTGGAGTACCGGGACAGGTCTTAGCTCCTACGAG. The encoded protein is CAWSTGTGLSSYE. The full CDR3 reads CAWSTGTGLSSYEQYF.

In regard to this clone: The observed sequence ends 3 residues before the CDR3 terminus, with the missing tail filled in from the germline J gene. This rearrangement joins TRBV5-5 to TRBJ2-2; 14 bases are shared with TRBD2. V shed 5 bases, J shed 7 bases, and the junction held 4 bases outside the gene matches. The germline V gene encodes CDR1 SGHKS and CDR2 YYEKEE (reference sequence). The CDR3 length is 15 residues. The CDR3 sequence is CASRRTSGRIGELFF. Partial CDR3 DNA: TGTGCCAGCAGAAGGACTAGCGGGAGGATCGGGGAG. Together with reference TRBV5-5 and TRBJ2-2, the CDR3 gives the full variable domain: DAGVTQSPTHLIKTRGQQVTLRCSPISGHKSVSWYQQVLGQGPQFIFQYYEKEERGRGNFPDRFSARQFPNYSSELNVNALLLGDSALYLCASRRTSGRIGELFFGEGSRLTVL.

On this clone: Sequencing ends 3 residues short of the CDR3 end; the germline J gene provides the rest. J is TRBJ2-3 and V is TRBV7-6, with D possibly being TRBD1 (6 bases). The CDR3 runs 16 residues. Per the germline V gene, CDR1 is SGHVS and CDR2 is FNYEAQ. Incomplete CDR3 DNA: TGTGCCAGCAGCCCCCGGACAGCGGATTCCCAAGAGACG. Protein sequence: CASSPRTADSQET. From start to end, the CDR3 is CASSPRTADSQETQYF.

Of note for this clone: The read gets to within 3 residues of the CDR3 end, and the germline J gene fills in the rest. The chain has TRBV5-5 and TRBJ1-5; TRBD1 matches 9 bases. The CDR3 length is 14 residues. Germline CDR1 reads SGHKS; CDR2 reads YYEKEE (reference sequence). V was clipped by 2 bases and J by 7 bases; unmatched bases: 4. The part of the CDR3 DNA that was read is TGTGCCAGCAGCTTTACAGGGGGCCGGCAGCCC. It encodes CASSFTGGRQP. The whole CDR3 is CASSFTGGRQPQHF.

A remark on this clone: The read ends 3 residues before the CDR3 terminus; that terminus is restored from the germline J gene. The chain uses TRBV19 and TRBJ1-3; D gene unclear. V lost 3 bases and J 0 bases, leaving 9 bases between the germline ends. This CDR3 comprises 15 residues. Germline CDR1 LNHDA, CDR2 SQIVND (reference sequence). The DNA read from the CDR3 is TGTGCCAGTAGTATTGGGTCGGGCTCTGGAAACACC. Translation gives CASSIGSGSGNT. The whole CDR3 region reads CASSIGSGSGNTIYF.